This T cell receptor beta chain was profiled in a study of Graves' ophthalmopathy and Graves' hyperthyroidism. Background on the study: Calling hyperthyroidism stable required that no ophthalmopathy show up within 18 months of follow-up.

From RNA, the CDR3 regions of TCR beta chains were amplified and sequenced. Second-round multiplex PCR came after first-round RT-PCR with HTBI primers. TCRdb passed the multiplex PCR reads through MiXCR, listing each CDR3 protein once. The top ten hold 11% of the sample, which has around 1.1 million distinct CDR3 sequences, 36% seen once. In germline, CDR1 is SGDLS, CDR2 YYNGEE. The CDR3 consists of 14 residues. With V trimmed by 3 bases and J by 4 bases, 4 bases remained unmatched. This clonotype was detected a few times. The source material was peripheral blood or thyroid tissue (not recorded which). This rearrangement joins TRBV9 to TRBJ2-3; 8 nucleotides agree with TRBD2. The sequence derives from an adult man with Graves' hyperthyroidism. CDR3 bases: TGTGCCAGCAGCGCGTTAGCGGGATCAGATACGCAGTATTTT. Amino acids: CASSALAGSDTQYF.